The rows below give T cell receptor beta chains drawn from one sample of a study of cytomegalovirus exposure and HLA in healthy donors. Measured with immunoSEQ multiplex PCR; TCRdb has only the in-frame clones, and not every one. Here the sample spans 130,000 to 150,000 clones, about four fifths being singletons. Sequenced material: PBMCs. The receptors derive from a middle-aged man in good health and CMV-seropositive. CDR3s include the opening cysteine and the closing phenylalanine or tryptophan. D genes are given only for firm matches. The size field is filled for only some rows; it gives once, few, many or a size class.

TRBV5-1	TRBD1	-	TRBJ1-1	TGCGCCAGCAGCTTGACAGGGGCGAACACTGAAGCTTTCTTT	CASSLTGANTEAFF
TRBV18	-	-	TRBJ1-5	TGTGCCAGCTCACCACCACAGAAGGAGGGACAGCCCCAGCATTTT	CASSPPQKEGQPQHF
TRBV5-1	-	-	TRBJ1-1	TGCGCCAGCAGCTTGGGACAGCTATTTGAAGCTTTCTTT	CASSLGQLFEAFF
TRBV9	-	-	TRBJ2-5	TGTGCCAGCAGCGGTAGCCCCGGACAGAGAATAGACTTC	CASSGSPGQRIDF
TRBV6-1	-	-	TRBJ1-1	TGTGCCAGCAGTGAAGTTATGGGGAGCGGAAACACTGAAGCTTTCTTT	CASSEVMGSGNTEAFF
TRBV2	-	-	TRBJ1-4	TGTGCCAGCAGCCGACCAACAGGGAATGAAAAACTGTTTTTT	CASSRPTGNEKLFF
TRBV7-6	TRBD2	once	TRBJ2-2	TGTGCCAGCACCTTGAGCGGGAGAGAGGACACCGGGGAGCTGTTTTTT	CASTLSGREDTGELFF
TRBV7-9	-	-	TRBJ2-2	TGTGCCAGCAGCTCTCGAGCGGAACTGGCGGGCGGGGAGCTGTTTTTT	CASSSRAELAGGELFF
TRBV2	-	-	TRBJ1-1	TGTGCCAGCAGTCTCACATGGAGCACTGAAGCTTTCTTT	CASSLTWSTEAFF
TRBV19	TRBD1	-	TRBJ2-7	TGTGCCAGTAGCCGAACCCCGACAGGGGACTACGAGCAGTACTTC	CASSRTPTGDYEQYF
TRBV5-1	TRBD2	-	TRBJ2-3	TGCGCCAGCAGCAAAGGACTAGCGGGAGCCGATACGCAGTATTTT	CASSKGLAGADTQYF
TRBV4-3	-	-	TRBJ2-3	TGCGCCAGCAGCCAAGATCGGCGGACAGATACGCAGTATTTT	CASSQDRRTDTQYF
TRBV19	-	-	TRBJ1-4	TGTGCCAGTAGAAGACAGCACGTTAATGAAAAACTGTTTTTT	CASRRQHVNEKLFF